Following are 24 T cell receptor beta chains from one sample sequenced in a study of cytomegalovirus exposure and HLA in healthy donors. The PCR ran on 60 Vbeta and 13 Jbeta primers. Libraries were prepared by immunoSEQ multiplex PCR; TCRdb keeps only in-frame clonotypes and omits some of them. The sample holds about 150,000 clones; about four fifths are singletons and the top ten take roughly 6.3%. The material sequenced was PBMCs. Receptors originate from a man aged 50 or older in good health and CMV-seropositive.

The chain uses TRBV2 and TRBJ2-7; TRBD2 is a possible D gene (5 bases). V was pared by 6 bases and J by 4 bases, with 10 bases between. This CDR3 comprises 12 residues. The germline CDR1 and CDR2 sequences are SNHLY and FYNNEI. The CDR3 loop reads CASSYSGYEQYF. As DNA, the CDR3 is TGTGCCAGCAGCTACTCGGGATACGAGCAGTACTTC. The entire variable domain, with the rest obtained from reference TRBV2 and TRBJ2-7, is as follows: EPEVTQTPSHQVTQMGQEVILRCVPISNHLYFYWYRQILGQKVEFLVSFYNNEISEKSEIFDDQFSVERPDGSNFTLKIRSTKLEDSAMYFCASSYSGYEQYFGPGTRLTVT.

The CDR3 DNA follows: TGTGCCAGCAGCTTCTTCCGACAGAACGAGCAGTACTTC. Translated, it gives CASSFFRQNEQYF. The chain carries TRBV7-8 and TRBJ2-7, with D perhaps TRBD1 (5 bases). CDR3 length: 13 residues. V was cut by 3 bases and J by 5 bases, with 11 bases left in between. Germline V gene sequence: CDR1 SGHVS, CDR2 FQNEAQ.

The chain links TRBV19 to TRBJ1-5; TRBD1 might be the D (6 bases). With 8 bases removed from V and 5 bases from J, the gap between germline ends came to 16 bases. CDR1 LNHDA and CDR2 SQIVND come from the germline V gene (reference sequence). The CDR3 extends over 14 amino acids. The CDR3 spells CASWAGAWHQPQHF. CDR3 bases: TGTGCCAGTTGGGCAGGGGCCTGGCATCAGCCCCAGCATTTT.

This chain links TRBV6-5 with TRBJ1-2; no clear D. Germline V CDR1 and CDR2: MNHEY, SVGAGI. The V and J ends lost 5 bases and 7 bases respectively, with 8 bases between them. The CDR3 is 11 amino acids. The CDR3 region has the DNA TGTGCCAGCAGTAATCTCTCTGGCTACACCTTC. This translates into CASSNLSGYTF.

V usage is TRBV7-3 and J usage is TRBJ1-1; TRBD1 aligns across 9 bases. V shed 5 bases and J 0 bases; nucleotides not matched to a gene: 4. In germline, CDR1 is SGHTA, CDR2 FQGTGA. This CDR3 contains 15 residues. CDR3 sequence: CASSEQGAVNTEAFF. The CDR3 DNA follows: TGTGCCAGCAGCGAACAGGGGGCGGTGAACACTGAAGCTTTCTTT.

The chain links TRBV25-1 to TRBJ2-1, with TRBD2 matching 13 bases. The CDR3 loop spans 14 amino acids. Germline CDR1 MGHDK, CDR2 SYGVNS. V gave up 4 bases and J gave up 9 bases; unmatched junction bases: 3. The CDR3 region is CASSGTSGRFEQFF. The DNA of the CDR3 is TGTGCCAGCAGTGGGACTAGCGGGAGATTTGAGCAGTTCTTC.

The chain links TRBV6-5 to TRBJ1-1, with TRBD1 matching 8 bases. J lost 3 bases, V lost 1 base, and 1 base had no gene match. The CDR3 extends over 14 amino acids. From germline, CDR1 is MNHEY and CDR2 SVGAGI. The CDR3 protein is CASSYLQGDTEAFF. The DNA of the CDR3 is TGTGCCAGCAGTTACTTACAGGGGGACACTGAAGCTTTCTTT.

This clone appeared a single time. The chain couples TRBV7-3 to TRBJ2-1; 8 bases line up with TRBD2. CDR1 is SGHTA and CDR2 is FQGTGA in the germline V gene. Losses at the gene ends were 1 base for V and 8 bases for J; bases not matched to a gene: 7. This CDR3 contains 15 residues. The CDR3 loop is CASSLSGGRFDEQFF. The DNA of the CDR3 is TGTGCCAGCAGCTTAAGCGGCGGGAGGTTTGATGAGCAGTTCTTC.

V is TRBV5-1 and J is TRBJ2-3, with D maybe TRBD2 (5 bases). In germline, CDR1 is SGHRS, CDR2 YFSETQ. V lost 7 bases to trimming and J lost 7 bases, with 22 bases between them. The CDR3 is 15 amino acids. The CDR3 nucleotides are TGCGCCAGCTCGGCGGGCCCGGATCAGTCTTATACGCAGTATTTT. It encodes CASSAGPDQSYTQYF.

The CDR3 region has the DNA TGTGCCAGCAGCCCCGCAGGGGGGTCCTACGAGCAGTACTTC. It translates to CASSPAGGSYEQYF. The V and J genes are TRBV5-4 and TRBJ2-7; D perhaps matches TRBD1 (7 bases). Trimming pared 4 bases from V and 1 base from J, leaving 12 bases between. CDR3 length: 14 residues. Germline CDR1 is SGHNT and CDR2 is YYREEE (reference sequence). Full variable domain (rest looked up from reference TRBV5-4 and TRBJ2-7): ETGVTQSPTHLIKTRGQQVTLRCSSQSGHNTVSWYQQALGQGPQFIFQYYREEENGRGNFPPRFSGLQFPNYSSELNVNALELDDSALYLCASSPAGGSYEQYFGPGTRLTVT.

CDR3 bases: TGTGCCAGCAGCGAGGGCGGGGGTCACGGCTCTGGGGCCAACGTCCTGACTTTC. Its translation: CASSEGGGHGSGANVLTF. The J gene is TRBJ2-6, the V gene TRBV5-4; TRBD2 matches at 7 bases. Losses at the gene ends were 4 bases for V and 0 bases for J; bases not matched to a gene: 10. The CDR3 covers 18 residues. The germline CDR1 and CDR2 sequences are SGHNT and YYREEE (reference sequence).

This chain connects TRBV7-9 to TRBJ2-5, with a possible D match to TRBD2 (5 bases). The CDR3 contains 12 residues. The germline gives CDR1 SEHNR, CDR2 FQNEAQ (reference sequence). The V gene lost 8 bases and the J gene lost 1 base, with 8 bases spanning the gap. DNA for the CDR3: TGTGCCAGCTCGGACTTCCAAGAGACCCAGTACTTC. Translated: CASSDFQETQYF. Supplemented by reference TRBV7-9 and TRBJ2-5, the full variable domain reads DTGVSQNPRHKITKRGQNVTFRCDPISEHNRLYWYRQTLGQGPEFLTYFQNEAQLEKSRLLSDRFSAERPKGSFSTLEIQRTEQGDSAMYLCASSDFQETQYFGPGTRLLVL.

Only a few counts were recorded for this clone. This chain uses TRBV5-1 with TRBJ2-1, with D possibly TRBD1 on 6 matching bases. Trimming removed 0 bases at V and 5 bases at J, with 9 bases between. Germline V lookup: CDR1 SGHRS, CDR2 YFSETQ. CDR3 length equals 14 residues. CDR3 region: CASSLAGTNNEQFF. CDR3 sequence (DNA): TGCGCCAGCAGCTTGGCGGGGACAAACAATGAGCAGTTCTTC.

This chain links TRBV2 with TRBJ2-7; tentative D call: TRBD1 (6 bases). The CDR3 has 14 amino acids. V lost 6 bases to trimming and J lost 3 bases, with 15 bases between them. Germline-derived CDR1 and CDR2 are SNHLY and FYNNEI. Here the CDR3 DNA reads TGTGCCAGCAGCGTTACCGGGACAAACTACGAGCAGTACTTC. This translates into CASSVTGTNYEQYF.

This chain links TRBV7-9 with TRBJ1-5; the D is unclear. With 1 base removed from V and 6 bases from J, the gap between germline ends came to 4 bases. This CDR3 is built from 12 residues. Germline V gives CDR1 SEHNR, CDR2 FQNEAQ (reference sequence). The CDR3 here is CASSLDRQPQHF. DNA for the CDR3: TGTGCCAGCAGCTTAGATCGTCAGCCCCAGCATTTT. Variable domain in full (rest from reference TRBV7-9 and TRBJ1-5): DTGVSQNPRHKITKRGQNVTFRCDPISEHNRLYWYRQTLGQGPEFLTYFQNEAQLEKSRLLSDRFSAERPKGSFSTLEIQRTEQGDSAMYLCASSLDRQPQHFGDGTRLSIL.

This clone appeared once. The V gene is TRBV7-9, the J gene TRBJ2-5; no clear D gene. Germline CDR1 is SEHNR and CDR2 is FQNEAQ (reference sequence). The CDR3 has 12 residues. V lost 3 bases and J 5 bases, leaving 7 bases between the germline ends. This CDR3 is CASSFEVETQYF. The CDR3 DNA sequence: TGTGCCAGCAGCTTCGAGGTGGAGACCCAGTACTTC.

The chain combines TRBV2 with TRBJ2-1; D gene ambiguous. Trimming left V 4 bases short and J 6 bases short, with 16 bases between. This CDR3 spans 15 amino acids. The germline CDR1 and CDR2 sequences are SNHLY and FYNNEI. The CDR3 region is CASSVRQASVNEQFF. CDR3 nucleotides: TGTGCCAGCAGTGTCAGGCAGGCCTCGGTCAATGAGCAGTTCTTC.

The chain's CDR3 is CASRQGAGTEAFF. The CDR3 DNA reads as TGTGCCAGCAGACAGGGGGCGGGCACTGAAGCTTTCTTT. The V and J genes are TRBV7-9 and TRBJ1-1; 9 bases are a match to TRBD1. Germline CDR1 reads SEHNR; CDR2 reads FQNEAQ (reference sequence). This CDR3 region has 13 residues. V was clipped by 6 bases and J by 4 bases; unmatched bases: 3.

The chain recombines TRBV27 with TRBJ1-1; possible D gene TRBD1, 5 bases. Trimming pared 7 bases from V and 3 bases from J, leaving 15 bases between. The CDR3 runs to 14 residues. Germline CDR1 MNHEY, CDR2 SMNVEV (reference sequence). The CDR3 DNA sequence: TGTGCCAGCACACCAAAGGGCAGGGACACTGAAGCTTTCTTT. Its protein is CASTPKGRDTEAFF.

J is TRBJ2-5 and V is TRBV11-2; maybe TRBD2 (6 bases). The germline CDR1 and CDR2 sequences are SGHAT and FQNNGV. Trimming took 7 bases from V and 6 from J, leaving 12 bases between them. The CDR3 length is 12 residues. CDR3 in DNA: TGTGCCAGCAAGGAGGGTTGGAAGACCCAGTACTTC. This gives the protein CASKEGWKTQYF.

The genes are TRBV29-1 and TRBJ2-1; TRBD2 might be the D (6 bases). Germline CDR1 reads SQVTM; CDR2 reads ANQGSEA. The germline V and J ends were trimmed by 7 bases and 3 bases, with 19 bases remaining between them. CDR3 length: 15 amino acids. CDR3 coding DNA: TGCAGCGGAGGCGGACCGCGCGGGAACTACAATGAGCAGTTCTTC. Amino acid sequence: CSGGGPRGNYNEQFF.

The chain uses TRBV28 and TRBJ2-7; perhaps TRBD2 as D (7 bases). V dropped 4 bases and J dropped 6 bases, with 19 bases sitting between them. Germline lookup yields CDR1 MDHEN and CDR2 SYDVKM. The CDR3 runs 15 residues. DNA for the CDR3: TGTGCCAGCAGTTGGGACACCGGGGGGCTTGGCGAGCAGTACTTC. The encoded protein is CASSWDTGGLGEQYF.

V usage is TRBV29-1 and J usage is TRBJ1-6; 7 nucleotides agree with TRBD1. With 5 bases clipped from V and 8 bases from J, the junction kept 3 bases outside the gene matches. The germline V gene has CDR1 SQVTM and CDR2 ANQGSEA. The CDR3 covers 12 residues. The CDR3 is CSVRQGDSPLHF. Written as DNA, the CDR3 is TGCAGCGTTCGGCAGGGGGATTCACCCCTCCACTTT.

This clone was detected only once. The chain couples TRBV2 to TRBJ2-7; TRBD1 matches 7 bases. The germline V gene has CDR1 SNHLY and CDR2 FYNNEI. Germline trimming cut 10 bases from V and 3 bases from J; bases unmatched to any gene: 9. This CDR3 region has 13 residues. CDR3 in DNA: TGTGCCACCACGCCGGGACAGAACTACGAGCAGTACTTC. It encodes CATTPGQNYEQYF.